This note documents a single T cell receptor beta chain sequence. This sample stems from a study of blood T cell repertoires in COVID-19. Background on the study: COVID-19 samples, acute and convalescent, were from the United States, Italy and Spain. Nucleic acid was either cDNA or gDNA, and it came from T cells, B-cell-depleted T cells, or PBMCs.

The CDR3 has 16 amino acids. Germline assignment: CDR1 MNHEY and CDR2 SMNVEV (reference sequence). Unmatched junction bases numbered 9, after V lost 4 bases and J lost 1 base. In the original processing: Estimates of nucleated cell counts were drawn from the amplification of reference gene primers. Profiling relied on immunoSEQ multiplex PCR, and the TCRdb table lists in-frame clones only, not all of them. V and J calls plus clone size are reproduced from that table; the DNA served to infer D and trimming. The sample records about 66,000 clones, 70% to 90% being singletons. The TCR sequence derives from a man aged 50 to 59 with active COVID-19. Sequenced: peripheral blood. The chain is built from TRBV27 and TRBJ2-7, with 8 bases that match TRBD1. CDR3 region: CASSSRQGKPSYEQYF. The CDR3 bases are TGTGCCAGCAGTTCCCGACAGGGGAAGCCTTCCTACGAGCAGTACTTC.